The sequence of this TCR beta chain was determined in a study of shared clonotypes between healthy human individuals. Notes on this clone: Its antigen remains unidentified.

The study's findings and limits: Shared clonotypes across all four donors exceeded non-shared ones in generation probability. At large depth, rarefaction still showed sorted-subset sequencing to be incomplete.

In the authors' workflow: Without quality scores, immunoSEQ junctional reads could not be filtered like full-length reads. Profiling relied on immunoSEQ multiplex PCR, and the TCRdb table lists in-frame clones only, not all of them. The DNA gave D and trimming, while V, J and clone size come from that table. The sample lists 2 million to 2.5 million clones, about 92% occurring once. Germline values: CDR1 SGHNT, CDR2 YYREEE (reference sequence). Trimming removed 3 bases from V and 3 bases from J; junction bases left unmatched: 8. The CDR3 runs to 18 residues. The sequencing sample was made of naive CD4+ T cells from PBMCs. Indicated subset: CD45RA+ positively selected. This sequence was found in a man aged 18 to 29 in good health. Some clones in this sample may be carry-over from other donors' samples. V usage is TRBV5-4 and J usage is TRBJ2-3, with 15 positions matching TRBD2. The CDR3 region is CASSSGLAGGGTTDTQYF. In DNA, the CDR3 is TGTGCCAGCAGCTCCGGACTAGCGGGAGGGGGGACAACAGATACGCAGTATTTT. Complete variable domain (other parts from reference TRBV5-4 and TRBJ2-3): ETGVTQSPTHLIKTRGQQVTLRCSSQSGHNTVSWYQQALGQGPQFIFQYYREEENGRGNFPPRFSGLQFPNYSSELNVNALELDDSALYLCASSSGLAGGGTTDTQYFGPGTRLTVL.